The T cell receptor (beta chain) under discussion was sequenced for a study of cytotoxic CD8 clonotypes in ibrutinib-treated CLL. The assay was immunoSEQ multiplex PCR, and TCRdb's table has in-frame clones only and misses some. Of around 160,000 clones in the sample, roughly 90% were seen once. The CDR3 is 14 amino acids. The source material was PBMCs, sampled at disease progression, from a patient treated with ibrutinib. The receptor was derived from a human donor with chronic lymphocytic leukemia. The chain joins TRBV12-2 to TRBJ2-7; TRBD1 is the table's D call and was not checked against the DNA. TRBV12-2 is annotated as a pseudogene. The CDR3 here is CASRLTGQGYEQYF. Written as DNA, the CDR3 is TGTGCAAGTCGCTTAACCGGACAGGGGTACGAGCAGTACTTC.